Given below is one T cell receptor (beta chain) in context. Its antigen is unidentified. This sample was included in a study of OX40 agonist ivuxolimab in advanced cancers. Study in general: The diagnoses of dose-escalation patients were hepatocellular carcinoma, melanoma, renal cell or head and neck cancer.

The length of the CDR3 is 17 residues. General study results and limits: Expanded clones tended on average to be more numerous among CD8+ T cells than CD4+.

Libraries were prepared by immunoSEQ multiplex PCR; TCRdb keeps only in-frame clonotypes and omits some of them. The table shows tens of thousands of clones, with 85% to 90% occurring only once. This chain connects TRBV21-1 to TRBJ1-1; the table's D call TRBD1 went unverified against the DNA. TRBV21-1 has pseudogene status. This sample comprised CD4+ or CD8+ T cells sorted from blood, obtained in a trial of the OX40 agonist ivuxolimab. This receptor was taken from an adult with an advanced solid tumor such as melanoma, head and neck, liver or kidney cancer. Written as DNA, the CDR3 is TGTGCCAGCAGCCCTAAAAAAATTACAGACATGAACACTGAAGCTTTCTTT. Amino acids: CASSPKKITDMNTEAFF.